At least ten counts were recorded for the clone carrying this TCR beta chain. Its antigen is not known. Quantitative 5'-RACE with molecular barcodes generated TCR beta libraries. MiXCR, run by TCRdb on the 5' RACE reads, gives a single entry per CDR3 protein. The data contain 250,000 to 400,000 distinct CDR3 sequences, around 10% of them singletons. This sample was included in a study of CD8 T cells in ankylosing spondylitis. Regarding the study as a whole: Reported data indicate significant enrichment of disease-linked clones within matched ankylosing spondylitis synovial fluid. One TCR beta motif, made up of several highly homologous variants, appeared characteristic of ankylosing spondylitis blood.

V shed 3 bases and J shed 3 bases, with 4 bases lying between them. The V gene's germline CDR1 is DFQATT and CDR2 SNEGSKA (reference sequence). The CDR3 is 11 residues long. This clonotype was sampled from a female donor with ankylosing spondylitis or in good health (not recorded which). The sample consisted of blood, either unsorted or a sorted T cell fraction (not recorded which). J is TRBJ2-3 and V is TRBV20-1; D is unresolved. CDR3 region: CSASQTDTQYF. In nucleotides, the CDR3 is TGCAGTGCTAGCCAAACAGATACGCAGTATTTT.